Listed here are 18 T cell receptor beta chains from one sample, sequenced in a study of metastatic and nonmetastatic thyroid tumors. From the PCR reads, TCRdb re-called clones with MiXCR. The sample consists of over 65,000 clones, around 13% of them appearing once. None of the patients had undergone any treatment ahead of thyroid surgery. Sequenced input: tumor tissue. The receptor source for this set is a female donor with papillary thyroid cancer or a benign thyroid nodule (not recorded which). Some clones in this sample may be carry-over from other donors' samples.

This clone showed up just a few times. The V call is TRBV5-4, the J call TRBJ1-1; D not resolved. Germline assignment: CDR1 SGHNT and CDR2 YYREEE (reference sequence). The V gene lost 2 bases and the J gene lost 2 bases, with 7 bases spanning the gap. The CDR3 has 13 amino acids. The DNA for the CDR3 is TGTGCCAGCAGCTTTAGTGTCAACACTGAAGCTTTCTTT. It is translated as CASSFSVNTEAFF.

Of note for this clone: This clone may be a read error of a much larger clone one base away. The chain combines TRBV6-1 with TRBJ2-5; D is undetermined. In germline, CDR1 is MNHNS, CDR2 SASEGT. This CDR3 is 13 amino acids long. The CDR3 is CATARAAPETQYF. The CDR3 DNA is TGTGCGACCGCCCGGGCAGCACCTGAGACCCAGTACTTC.

In this sample, this clone turned up many times. V usage is TRBV3-1 and J usage is TRBJ1-6; D remains ambiguous. There are 12 residues in the CDR3. Germline values: CDR1 LGHDT, CDR2 YNNKEL (reference sequence). V shed 1 base and J shed 10 bases, with 5 bases lying between them. Written as DNA, the CDR3 is TGTGCCAGCAGCCAAGTGGGATCACCCCTCCACTTT. Translating it yields CASSQVGSPLHF.

The chain carries TRBV5-5 and TRBJ2-7; D unresolved. There are 13 residues in the CDR3. V was cut by 5 bases and J by 1 base, with 10 bases left in between. Germline assignment: CDR1 SGHKS and CDR2 YYEKEE (reference sequence). This chain's CDR3 is CASSFEESYEQYF. CDR3 in DNA: TGTGCCAGCAGTTTTGAGGAATCCTACGAGCAGTACTTC.

Ten or more counts support this clone. This rearrangement joins TRBV30 to TRBJ1-2; D gene ambiguous. CDR1 and CDR2 (germline): GTSNPN, SVGIG (reference sequence). Trimming removed 4 bases from V and 4 bases from J, with 7 bases in between. This CDR3 spans 11 amino acids. The CDR3 DNA reads as TGTGCCTGGACTGACGGCTATGGCTACACCTTC. It codes for CAWTDGYGYTF. Looking up the rest from reference TRBV30 and TRBJ1-2 gives the full variable domain: SQTIHQWPATLVQPVGSPLSLECTVEGTSNPNLYWYRQAAGRGLQLLFYSVGIGQISSEVPQNLSASRPQDRQFILSSKKLLLSDSGFYLCAWTDGYGYTFGSGTRLTVV.

In this sample, this clone turned up many times. The rearrangement joins TRBV6-1 to TRBJ2-1; D is ambiguous. CDR3 length equals 15 residues. Between the trimmed V and J ends, which lost 3 bases and 6 bases, there was a span of 15 bases. The germline CDR1 and CDR2 sequences are MNHNS and SASEGT. The CDR3 sequence is CASSDLRPPFNEQFF. The CDR3, as DNA: TGTGCCAGCAGTGACCTGCGCCCCCCTTTCAATGAGCAGTTCTTC.

This clone was picked up a small number of times. V usage is TRBV2 and J usage is TRBJ1-6; TRBD1 might be the D (6 bases). CDR3 length: 13 amino acids. Germline CDR1 SNHLY, CDR2 FYNNEI. Trimming took 7 bases from V and 7 from J, leaving 11 bases between them. In nucleotides, the CDR3 is TGTGCCAGCACTCCTACAGGGAATTCACCCCTCCACTTT. Residues: CASTPTGNSPLHF.

For this clone: A much larger clone differs from this one at a single base, so this may be a read error. This sequence joins TRBV20-1 and TRBJ1-5; tentative D call: TRBD1 (6 bases). Trimming stripped 6 bases from V and 0 bases from J, with 18 bases between. The CDR3 runs to 16 residues. Per germline, CDR1 DFQATT and CDR2 SNEGSKA (reference sequence). The CDR3 coding sequence is TGCAGTGCCTGGGGGGCAGTCGAATATAGCAATCAGCCCCAGCATTTT. It specifies CSAWGAVEYSNQPQHF.

This clone occurred many times. The V and J genes are TRBV9 and TRBJ1-6; possible D gene TRBD1, 5 bases. CDR1 is SGDLS, CDR2 YYNGEE, per germline. V gave up 0 bases and J gave up 10 bases, with 14 bases separating them. This CDR3 has 15 residues. The CDR3 nucleotides are TGTGCCAGCAGCGTAGAGTCCCACAGGCTCTCACCCCTCCACTTT. The encoded protein is CASSVESHRLSPLHF.

This clone showed up many times. This chain connects TRBV6-5 to TRBJ2-1; D not certain. The CDR3 is made up of 15 amino acids. V was clipped by 0 bases and J by 8 bases, with 14 bases between them. Germline loops: CDR1 MNHEY, CDR2 SVGAGI. CDR3 nucleotides: TGTGCCAGCAGTTACTCGAGAAGGGTGGTCGATGAGCAGTTCTTC. This encodes CASSYSRRVVDEQFF.

This clone was seen repeatedly, ten times or more. V and J are TRBV5-1 and TRBJ2-3; the D gene could be TRBD1 or TRBD2 (5 bases each). The CDR3 is made up of 13 amino acids. The V gene lost 7 bases and the J gene lost 0 bases, with 9 bases spanning the gap. CDR1 SGHRS and CDR2 YFSETQ come from the germline V gene. CDR3: CASGTASTDTQYF. The CDR3 DNA follows: TGCGCCAGCGGGACGGCTAGCACAGATACGCAGTATTTT.

Many counts were recorded for this clone. The V call is TRBV5-6, the J call TRBJ1-2; no definite D call. Looked up from germline, CDR1 is SGHDT and CDR2 is YYEEEE. The CDR3 contains 14 residues. V lost 2 bases to trimming and J lost 4 bases, with 12 bases between them. CDR3 amino acids: CASSFGSDLYGYTF. CDR3 nucleotides: TGTGCCAGCAGCTTCGGGTCGGACCTCTATGGCTACACCTTC.

This clone was counted at least ten times. CDR3 region: CASKVDTGGETQYF. CDR3 in DNA: TGTGCCAGCAAGGTAGACACCGGGGGAGAGACCCAGTACTTC. The rearrangement links TRBV2 to TRBJ2-5; D is possibly TRBD2 (6 bases). With 7 bases removed from V and 4 bases from J, the gap between germline ends came to 16 bases. In germline, CDR1 is SNHLY, CDR2 FYNNEI. This CDR3 is built from 14 residues.

Ten or more counts support this clone. This chain connects TRBV5-1 to TRBJ2-5; 7 nucleotides line up with TRBD2. CDR3 size: 14 residues. With V trimmed by 4 bases and J by 5 bases, 8 bases remained unmatched. Germline assignment: CDR1 SGHRS and CDR2 YFSETQ. CDR3 sequence reads: CASSQSGVWETQYF. CDR3 DNA: TGCGCCAGCAGCCAGAGCGGGGTGTGGGAGACCCAGTACTTC.

Of note for this clone: A read error may explain this, as a much larger clone is one base away. V is TRBV7-9 and J is TRBJ2-5, with no clear D. CDR1 SEHNR and CDR2 FQNEAQ come from the germline V gene (reference sequence). This CDR3 contains 13 residues. Trimming removed 6 bases at V and 3 bases at J, with 11 bases between. The CDR3 DNA is TGTGCCAGCAGAGCCCATGGGGAAGAGACCCAGTACTTC. It is translated as CASRAHGEETQYF.

The genes are TRBV11-3 and TRBJ2-1; 7 positions agree with TRBD1. Germline lookup yields CDR1 SGHNT and CDR2 YENEEA. CDR3 length: 14 amino acids. The trim removed 5 bases at V and 6 bases at J, leaving 7 bases unmatched. CDR3 protein: CASSQTGSFNEQFF. The CDR3 DNA follows: TGTGCCAGCAGCCAGACAGGGAGTTTCAATGAGCAGTTCTTC.

This clone was seen more than once but under ten times. A much larger clone is a single base away; this may be a read error. V usage is TRBV28 and J usage is TRBJ1-5, with D possibly being TRBD1 (5 bases). CDR3 size: 15 residues. Germline lookup yields CDR1 MDHEN and CDR2 SYDVKM. The CDR3 spells CASSLTGTATQPKHF. Written as DNA, the CDR3 is TGTGCCAGCAGCCTAACCGGGACCGCAACGCAGCCCAAGCATTTT.

This clone was detected many times. V and J are TRBV30 and TRBJ2-7; D might be TRBD1 (6 bases). This CDR3 is 13 amino acids long. Germline loops: CDR1 GTSNPN, CDR2 SVGIG (reference sequence). Trimming cost V 2 bases and J 4 bases, with 12 bases left between them. This CDR3 reads CAWSRTTGYEQYF. DNA of the CDR3: TGTGCCTGGAGTCGGACCACAGGGTACGAGCAGTACTTC. The variable domain in full, with the rest retrieved from reference TRBV30 and TRBJ2-7, is SQTIHQWPATLVQPVGSPLSLECTVEGTSNPNLYWYRQAAGRGLQLLFYSVGIGQISSEVPQNLSASRPQDRQFILSSKKLLLSDSGFYLCAWSRTTGYEQYFGPGTRLTVT.